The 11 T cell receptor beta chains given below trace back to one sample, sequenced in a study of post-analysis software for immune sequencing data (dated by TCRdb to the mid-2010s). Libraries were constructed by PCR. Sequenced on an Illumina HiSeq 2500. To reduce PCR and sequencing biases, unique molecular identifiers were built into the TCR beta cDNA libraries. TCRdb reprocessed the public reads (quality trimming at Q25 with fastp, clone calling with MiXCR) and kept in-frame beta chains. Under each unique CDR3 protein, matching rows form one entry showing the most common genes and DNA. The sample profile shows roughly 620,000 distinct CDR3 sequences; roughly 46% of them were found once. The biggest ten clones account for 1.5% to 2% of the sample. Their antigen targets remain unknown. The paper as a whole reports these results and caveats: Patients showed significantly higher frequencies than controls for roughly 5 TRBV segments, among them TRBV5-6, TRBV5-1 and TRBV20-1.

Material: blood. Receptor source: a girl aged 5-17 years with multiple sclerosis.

CDR3 bases: TGTGCCCCACAGGGCAGGACCTACGAGCAGTACTTC. Amino acids: CAPQGRTYEQYF. The rearrangement joins TRBV6-1 to TRBJ2-7, with D possibly matching TRBD1 (6 bases). The CDR3 extends over 12 amino acids. V was shortened by 11 bases and J by 2 bases, with 13 bases between the two germline ends. Germline CDR1 MNHNS, CDR2 SASEGT.

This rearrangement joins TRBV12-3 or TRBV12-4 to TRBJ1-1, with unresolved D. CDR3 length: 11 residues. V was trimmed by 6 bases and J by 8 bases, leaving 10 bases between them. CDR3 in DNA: TGTGCCAGCAGAGGGAATTCCGAAGCTTTCTTT. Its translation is CASRGNSEAFF.

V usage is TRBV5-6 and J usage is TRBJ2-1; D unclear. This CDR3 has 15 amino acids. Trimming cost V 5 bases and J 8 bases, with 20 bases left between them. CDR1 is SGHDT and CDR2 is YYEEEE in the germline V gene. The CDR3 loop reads CASSSIVRITYEQFF. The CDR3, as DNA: TGTGCCAGCAGTTCCATTGTAAGGATTACCTATGAGCAGTTCTTC.

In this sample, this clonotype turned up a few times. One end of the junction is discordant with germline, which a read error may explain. CDR3 amino acids: CASTQGLTSYQQYF. In DNA form, the CDR3 reads TGTGCCAGCACGCAGGGACTCACGTCCTACCAGCAGTACTTC. The chain has TRBV14 and TRBJ2-7; D possibly corresponds to TRBD2 (6 bases). Germline lookup yields CDR1 SGHDN and CDR2 FVKESK. The CDR3 contains 14 residues.

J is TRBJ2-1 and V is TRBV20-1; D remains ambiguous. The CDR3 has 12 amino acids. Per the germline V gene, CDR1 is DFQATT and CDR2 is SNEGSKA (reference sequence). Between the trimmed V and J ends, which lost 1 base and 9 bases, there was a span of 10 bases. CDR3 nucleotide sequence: TGCAGTGCTAGAGCGAAGGGCGGTGAGCAGTTCTTC. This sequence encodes CSARAKGGEQFF.

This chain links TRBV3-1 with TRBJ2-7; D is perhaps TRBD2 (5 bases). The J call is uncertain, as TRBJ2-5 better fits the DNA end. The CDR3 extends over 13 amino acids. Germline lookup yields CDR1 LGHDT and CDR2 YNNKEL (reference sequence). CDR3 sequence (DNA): TGTGCCAGCACCTGGACTGGGAAAGAGACCCAGTACTTC. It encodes CASTWTGKETQYF.

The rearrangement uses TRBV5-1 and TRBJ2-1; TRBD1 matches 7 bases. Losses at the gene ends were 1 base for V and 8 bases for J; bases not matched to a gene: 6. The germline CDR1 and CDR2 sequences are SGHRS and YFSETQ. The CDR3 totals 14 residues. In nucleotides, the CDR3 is TGCGCCAGCAGCTTGCGAGGGGGCGACTATGAGCAGTTCTTC. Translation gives CASSLRGGDYEQFF. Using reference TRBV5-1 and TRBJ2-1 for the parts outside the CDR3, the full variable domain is KAGVTQTPRYLIKTRGQQVTLSCSPISGHRSVSWYQQTPGQGLQFLFEYFSETQRNKGNFPGRFSGRQFSNSRSEMNVSTLELGDSALYLCASSLRGGDYEQFFGPGTRLTVL.

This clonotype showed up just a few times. The CDR3 loop reads CSVEDWGDSSSYEQYF. The DNA for the CDR3 is TGCAGCGTTGAAGATTGGGGGGACAGTTCATCCTACGAGCAGTACTTC. This chain uses TRBV29-1 with TRBJ2-7, with a tentative D call TRBD1 (7 bases). CDR3 length: 16 amino acids. Germline lookup yields CDR1 SQVTM and CDR2 ANQGSEA. Trimming took off 0 bases at V and 1 base at J, with 16 bases between the two ends.

The CDR3 DNA follows: TGCAGTGCTCGGCGGGACAACTACGAGCAGTACTTC. It codes for CSARRDNYEQYF. The chain uses TRBV20-1 and TRBJ2-7; perhaps D is TRBD1 or TRBD2 (6 bases each). CDR3 length equals 12 residues. V gave up 5 bases and J gave up 3 bases, with 11 bases separating them. CDR1 and CDR2 (germline): DFQATT, SNEGSKA (reference sequence).

As DNA, the CDR3 is TGTGCCAGCAGGAAAGGTTATGTGGACGAGCAGTACTTC. Its protein is CASRKGYVDEQYF. This chain links TRBV12-3 or TRBV12-4 with TRBJ2-7; D is unresolved. There are 13 residues in the CDR3. V lost 6 bases and J 5 bases, leaving 14 bases between the germline ends.

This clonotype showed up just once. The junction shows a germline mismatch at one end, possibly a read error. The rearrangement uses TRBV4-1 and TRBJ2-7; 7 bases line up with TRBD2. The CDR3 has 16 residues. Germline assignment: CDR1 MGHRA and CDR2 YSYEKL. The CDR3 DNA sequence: TGCGCCAGCAGCCACAGTTCCGGGACTACGGTCTACGAGCAGAACTTC. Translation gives CASSHSSGTTVYEQNF.